The 18 T cell receptor beta chains below all came from one sample that was sequenced in a study of CD8 T cells in Susac syndrome. A quantity of about 0.5 to 1 ug RNA underwent reverse transcription using random hexamers. TCRdb reprocessed the immunoSEQ multiplex PCR reads via MiXCR and lists one record per CDR3 protein. The table lists over 70,000 distinct CDR3 sequences, about 95% of them singletons, with 0.55% to 0.8% in the top ten. Sequencing used CD8+ T cells from PBMCs. These receptors were taken from a human donor with Susac syndrome.

This rearrangement joins TRBV7-6 to TRBJ1-4; D not certain. Trimming removed 1 base from V and 4 bases from J, with 7 bases in between. The CDR3 sequence is 14 residues long. Germline assignment: CDR1 SGHVS and CDR2 FNYEAQ. CDR3 DNA: TGTGCCAGCAGCTTAGACGCGTTTAATGAAAAACTGTTTTTT. This translates into CASSLDAFNEKLFF.

V gene TRBV4-2 combines with J gene TRBJ1-1, with D uncertain. This CDR3 has 12 amino acids. The V end lost 4 bases, the J end lost 8 bases, and 11 bases lay between the germline ends. The germline V gene encodes CDR1 LGHNA and CDR2 YNFKEQ. As DNA, the CDR3 is TGTGCCAGCAGCCCTAATAAAAACGAAGCTTTCTTT. This sequence encodes CASSPNKNEAFF.

This clonotype appeared once. The chain uses TRBV2 and TRBJ2-7, with 9 bases lining up with TRBD1. Germline-derived CDR1 and CDR2 are SNHLY and FYNNEI. The CDR3 runs 12 residues. V trimming: 6 bases; J trimming: 7 bases; junction bases outside the gene matches: 4. The CDR3 here is CASSPGTGEQYF. The CDR3 DNA reads as TGTGCCAGCAGCCCCGGGACAGGGGAGCAGTACTTC. Filled out from reference TRBV2 and TRBJ2-7, the complete variable domain reads EPEVTQTPSHQVTQMGQEVILRCVPISNHLYFYWYRQILGQKVEFLVSFYNNEISEKSEIFDDQFSVERPDGSNFTLKIRSTKLEDSAMYFCASSPGTGEQYFGPGTRLTVT.

The chain couples TRBV4-2 to TRBJ2-2, with TRBD2 matching over 13 bases. The CDR3 runs to 16 residues. The junction had 3 bases not matched to a gene; V was cut back by 4 bases and J by 4 bases. Germline V gene lookup returns CDR1 LGHNA and CDR2 YNFKEQ. The CDR3 spells CASSPTSGGVTGELFF. CDR3 bases: TGTGCCAGCAGCCCCACTAGCGGGGGGGTCACCGGGGAGCTGTTTTTT.

CDR3 nucleotides: TGTGCCAGCAGCGTGACAGGGATATCTGGGGCCAACGTCCTGACTTTC. Protein sequence: CASSVTGISGANVLTF. The chain combines TRBV9 with TRBJ2-6, with 7 bases identical to TRBD1. The length of the CDR3 is 16 residues. Germline CDR1 is SGDLS and CDR2 is YYNGEE. Trimming took 2 bases from V and 1 from J; bases not matched to a gene: 3.

The chain is built from TRBV29-1 and TRBJ2-1; D is undetermined. This CDR3 region has 11 residues. Trimming shortened V by 1 base and J by 7 bases, and 5 bases separated the two germline ends. Per germline, CDR1 SQVTM and CDR2 ANQGSEA. CDR3 amino acids: CSVEGGNEQFF. CDR3 DNA sequence: TGCAGCGTTGAAGGTGGGAATGAGCAGTTCTTC.

This clonotype has only one observation. This chain's CDR3 is CSANRDFNTDTQYF. In nucleotides, the CDR3 is TGCAGTGCTAACCGGGACTTCAACACAGATACGCAGTATTTT. The V and J genes are TRBV20-1 and TRBJ2-3; possible D gene TRBD2, 6 bases. Trimming took 4 bases from V and 2 from J, leaving 13 bases between them. The CDR3 sequence is 14 residues long. CDR1 is DFQATT and CDR2 is SNEGSKA in the germline V gene (reference sequence).

This chain links TRBV25-1 with TRBJ2-3, with a possible D match to TRBD2 (5 bases). The germline V gene has CDR1 MGHDK and CDR2 SYGVNS. The CDR3 has 12 amino acids. The germline V and J ends were trimmed by 3 bases and 9 bases, with 10 bases remaining between them. The CDR3 here is CASSERVGTQYF. The CDR3 DNA reads as TGTGCCAGCAGTGAGAGGGTAGGGACGCAGTATTTT.

The chain recombines TRBV6-1 with TRBJ1-5; 10 nucleotides agree with TRBD1. The V gene's germline CDR1 is MNHNS and CDR2 SASEGT. The V and J ends lost 5 bases and 6 bases, in that order; junction bases with no gene match: 4. The CDR3 loop spans 14 amino acids. CDR3: CASSRDRGGQPQHF. The CDR3 bases are TGTGCCAGCAGTCGGGACAGGGGAGGTCAGCCCCAGCATTTT.

This clonotype appeared once. V is TRBV28 and J is TRBJ2-2; 14 positions match TRBD2. CDR3 size: 17 residues. Losses at the gene ends were 3 bases for V and 6 bases for J; bases not matched to a gene: 6. Germline CDR1 and CDR2: MDHEN and SYDVKM. CDR3 in DNA: TGTGCCAGCAGTTTTTGGAGACTAGCGGGGGGGCCCGGGGAGCTGTTTTTT. Its protein is CASSFWRLAGGPGELFF.

The chain's CDR3 is CASSVEGSTDTQYF. The CDR3 DNA reads TGTGCCAGCAGCGTAGAGGGGAGCACAGATACGCAGTATTTT. The rearrangement joins TRBV9 to TRBJ2-3; D is perhaps TRBD1 (5 bases). With 0 bases removed from V and 0 bases from J, the gap between germline ends came to 5 bases. The CDR3 runs 14 residues. CDR1 and CDR2 (germline): SGDLS, YYNGEE.

This chain uses TRBV3-1 with TRBJ1-2, with a possible D match to TRBD1 (5 bases). This CDR3 has 15 residues. CDR1 is LGHDT, CDR2 YNNKEL, per germline (reference sequence). Trimming left V 2 bases short and J 5 bases short, with 15 bases between. The CDR3 nucleotides read TGTGCCAGCAGCCAACCGCAGGGAGATTGGTATGGCTACACCTTC. Translation gives CASSQPQGDWYGYTF.

The gene calls are TRBV29-1 and TRBJ2-2; 14 nucleotides match TRBD2. The J segment lost 2 bases and the V segment lost 2 bases, leaving 10 bases of the junction unmatched. CDR1 and CDR2 (germline): SQVTM, ANQGSEA. CDR3 length: 19 residues. CDR3 sequence: CSVELPWTSGGSNTGELFF. The CDR3 nucleotides read TGCAGCGTTGAACTGCCTTGGACTAGCGGGGGGTCCAACACCGGGGAGCTGTTTTTT.

The genes are TRBV30 and TRBJ1-1; D gene uncertain. This CDR3 comprises 11 residues. Germline V lookup: CDR1 GTSNPN, CDR2 SVGIG (reference sequence). Trimming stripped 4 bases from V and 1 base from J, with 4 bases between. The CDR3 loop is CAWNENTEAFF. The CDR3 DNA reads as TGTGCCTGGAATGAGAACACTGAAGCTTTCTTT.

This chain joins TRBV27 and TRBJ1-6, with 11 bases identical to TRBD1. V shed 5 bases and J 8 bases; nucleotides not matched to a gene: 2. Germline V gene lookup returns CDR1 MNHEY and CDR2 SMNVEV (reference sequence). The CDR3 has 14 amino acids. The chain's CDR3 is CASSPGQGDSPLHF. The CDR3 region has the DNA TGTGCCAGCAGTCCGGGACAGGGGGATTCACCCCTCCACTTT.

The chain links TRBV12-3 or TRBV12-4 to TRBJ2-1; 12 nucleotides match TRBD2. The length of the CDR3 is 14 residues. With V trimmed by 6 bases and J by 14 bases, 11 bases remained unmatched. The CDR3 DNA is TGTGCCAGCAGACCCTCTAGCGGGGGGGCCTTGGAGTTCTTC. Encoded protein: CASRPSSGGALEFF.

The V gene is TRBV20-1, the J gene TRBJ1-1; 10 bases are a match to TRBD1. The CDR3 is 17 amino acids. Germline CDR1 is DFQATT and CDR2 is SNEGSKA (reference sequence). V gave up 0 bases and J gave up 1 base; unmatched junction bases: 8. The CDR3 DNA reads TGCAGTGCTAGAGATGGGGGGACAGGGGCTCCGAACACTGAAGCTTTCTTT. It encodes CSARDGGTGAPNTEAFF.

This chain joins TRBV29-1 and TRBJ2-1, with unresolved D. The CDR3 contains 13 residues. The ends were cut back, 3 bases at V and 2 bases at J, with 8 bases in the middle. Germline-derived CDR1 and CDR2 are SQVTM and ANQGSEA. The CDR3, as DNA: TGCAGCGTTGAGAGGAGTACCTACAATGAGCAGTTCTTC. Translation: CSVERSTYNEQFF.